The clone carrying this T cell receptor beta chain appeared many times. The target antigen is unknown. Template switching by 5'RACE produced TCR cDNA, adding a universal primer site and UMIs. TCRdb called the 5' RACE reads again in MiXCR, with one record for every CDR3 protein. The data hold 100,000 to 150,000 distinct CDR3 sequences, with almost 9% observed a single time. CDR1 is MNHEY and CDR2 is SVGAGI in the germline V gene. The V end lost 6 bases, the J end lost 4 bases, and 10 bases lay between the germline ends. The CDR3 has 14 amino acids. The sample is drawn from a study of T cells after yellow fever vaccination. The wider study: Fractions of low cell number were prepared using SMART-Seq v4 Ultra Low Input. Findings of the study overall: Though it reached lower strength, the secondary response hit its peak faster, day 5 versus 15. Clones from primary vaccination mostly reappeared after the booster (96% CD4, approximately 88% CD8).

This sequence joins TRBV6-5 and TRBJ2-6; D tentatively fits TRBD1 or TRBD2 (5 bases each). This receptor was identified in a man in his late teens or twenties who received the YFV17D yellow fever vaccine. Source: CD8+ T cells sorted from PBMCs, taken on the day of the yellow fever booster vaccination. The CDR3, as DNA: TGTGCCAGCAGACTAGGGGCAGGGGCCAACGTCCTGACTTTC. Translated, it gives CASRLGAGANVLTF.